One and the same sample provided the 7 T cell receptor beta chains below, sequenced in a study of CD4 T cells in relation to SARS-CoV-2 and coronaviruses. CD4+ T cells from unexposed donors were obtained before the COVID-19 pandemic (2011-2018). CD4+ T cells were isolated from the cells after less than 13 days of culture. No antigen has been identified for these receptors. Generated by immunoSEQ multiplex PCR, the TCRdb table keeps only in-frame clones and is missing some. The sample has around 9,700 clones, approximately 69% seen once; the top ten hold roughly 18%. Sequencing used CD4+ T cells from PBMCs, cultured in vitro. The receptors were sampled from a human donor in good health.

The chain is built from TRBV7-8 and TRBJ2-6, with D tentatively TRBD1 (6 bases). The V gene's germline CDR1 is SGHVS and CDR2 FQNEAQ. CDR3 length: 16 residues. V dropped 6 bases and J dropped 0 bases, with 12 bases sitting between them. CDR3 sequence: CASRPTGNSGANVLTF. CDR3 in DNA: TGTGCCAGCAGGCCCACAGGGAACTCTGGGGCCAACGTCCTGACTTTC.

The chain has TRBV9 and TRBJ2-3; 13 positions agree with TRBD2. The J segment lost 7 bases and the V segment lost 0 bases, leaving 11 bases of the junction unmatched. The germline V gene has CDR1 SGDLS and CDR2 YYNGEE. The CDR3 length is 18 residues. The chain's CDR3 is CASSVGASTSGGPHTQYF. The CDR3 DNA sequence: TGTGCCAGCAGCGTAGGCGCATCGACTAGCGGGGGGCCCCATACGCAGTATTTT.

The genes are TRBV5-1 and TRBJ2-7; D remains unclear. V lost 3 bases and J 1 base, leaving 11 bases between the germline ends. The CDR3 spans 14 residues. Per germline, CDR1 SGHRS and CDR2 YFSETQ. The chain's CDR3 is CASSSTTPSYEQYF. DNA of the CDR3: TGCGCCAGCAGCTCAACTACACCTTCCTACGAGCAGTACTTC.

This sequence joins TRBV19 and TRBJ1-3; 9 positions agree with TRBD1. Germline CDR1 is LNHDA and CDR2 is SQIVND (reference sequence). The length of the CDR3 is 13 residues. The ends lost 11 bases at V and 2 bases at J; junction bases unmatched: 4. The CDR3 is CAGGDRAGNTIYF. The CDR3 nucleotides read TGTGCCGGGGGGGACAGGGCTGGAAACACCATATATTTT.

The J gene is TRBJ2-1, the V gene TRBV21-1; TRBD1 is the table's D call and was not checked against the DNA. TRBV21-1 has pseudogene status. The CDR3 has 15 residues. The CDR3 protein is CASSLREGDDNEQFF. Here the CDR3 DNA reads TGTGCCAGCAGCCTCAGGGAAGGCGACGACAATGAGCAGTTCTTC.

The chain uses TRBV28 and TRBJ1-1; D is perhaps TRBD1 (6 bases). This CDR3 spans 14 amino acids. Trimming removed 6 bases from V and 2 bases from J, with 13 bases in between. The V gene's germline CDR1 is MDHEN and CDR2 SYDVKM. The CDR3: CASSTGTYNTEAFF. The CDR3, as DNA: TGTGCCAGCAGCACCGGGACATACAACACTGAAGCTTTCTTT. Filled out from reference TRBV28 and TRBJ1-1, the complete variable domain reads DVKVTQSSRYLVKRTGEKVFLECVQDMDHENMFWYRQDPGLGLRLIYFSYDVKMKEKGDIPEGYSVSREKKERFSLILESASTNQTSMYLCASSTGTYNTEAFFGQGTRLTVV.

The sample holds one count of this clone. The chain is built from TRBV6-5 and TRBJ1-1; D unclear. Per germline, CDR1 MNHEY and CDR2 SVGAGI. Trimming shortened V by 2 bases and J by 1 base, and 5 bases separated the two germline ends. This CDR3 contains 13 residues. In nucleotides, the CDR3 is TGTGCCAGCAGTTACAAGGGGAACACTGAAGCTTTCTTT. It specifies CASSYKGNTEAFF.